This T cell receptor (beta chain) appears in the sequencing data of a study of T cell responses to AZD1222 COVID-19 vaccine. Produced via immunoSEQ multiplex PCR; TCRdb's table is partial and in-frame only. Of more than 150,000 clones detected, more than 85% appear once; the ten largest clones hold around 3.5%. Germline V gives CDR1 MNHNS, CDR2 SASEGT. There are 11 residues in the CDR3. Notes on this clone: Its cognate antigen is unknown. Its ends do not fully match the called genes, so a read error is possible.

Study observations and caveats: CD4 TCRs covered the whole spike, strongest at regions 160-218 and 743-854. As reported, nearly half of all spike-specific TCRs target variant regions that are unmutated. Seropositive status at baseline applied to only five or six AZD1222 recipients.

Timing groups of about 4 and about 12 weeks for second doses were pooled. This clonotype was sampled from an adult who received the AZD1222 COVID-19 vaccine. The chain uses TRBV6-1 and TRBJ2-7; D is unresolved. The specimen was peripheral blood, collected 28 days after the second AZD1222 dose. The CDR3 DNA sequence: TGTGCCAGCAGTGAAGAGGCATCAACGGACTTC. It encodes CASSEEASTDF.